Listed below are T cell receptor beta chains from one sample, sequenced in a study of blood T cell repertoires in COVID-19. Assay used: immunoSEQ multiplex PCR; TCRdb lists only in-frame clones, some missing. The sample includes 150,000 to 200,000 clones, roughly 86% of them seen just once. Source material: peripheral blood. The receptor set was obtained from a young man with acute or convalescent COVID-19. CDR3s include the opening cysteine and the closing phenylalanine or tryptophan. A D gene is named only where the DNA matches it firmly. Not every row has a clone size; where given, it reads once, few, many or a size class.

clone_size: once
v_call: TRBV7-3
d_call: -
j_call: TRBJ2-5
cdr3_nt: TGTGCCAGCAGCTTAACTGGTCTAGTTGATGAGACCCAGTACTTC
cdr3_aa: CASSLTGLVDETQYF

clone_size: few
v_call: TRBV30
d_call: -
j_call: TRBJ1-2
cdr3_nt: TGTGCCTGGAGTTCAGGGGCTGGCTACACCTTC
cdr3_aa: CAWSSGAGYTF

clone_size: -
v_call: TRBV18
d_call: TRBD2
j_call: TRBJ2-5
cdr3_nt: TGTGCCAGCTCACCGGCCAGCGGGGGGGTTTCAGAGACCCAGTACTTC
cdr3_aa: CASSPASGGVSETQYF

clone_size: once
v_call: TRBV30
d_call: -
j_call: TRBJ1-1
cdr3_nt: TGTGCCTGGTCCAGGGGAGAAGGCACTGAAGCTTTCTTT
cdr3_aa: CAWSRGEGTEAFF

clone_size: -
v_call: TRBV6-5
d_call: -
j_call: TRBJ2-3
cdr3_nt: TGTGCCAGCAGTTACTCAGGGGGCACAGATACGCAGTATTTT
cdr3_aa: CASSYSGGTDTQYF

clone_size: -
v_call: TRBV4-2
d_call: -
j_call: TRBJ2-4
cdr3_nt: TGTGCCAGCAGCCAAGATCGCGGAGTTGGCATTCAGTACTTC
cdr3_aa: CASSQDRGVGIQYF

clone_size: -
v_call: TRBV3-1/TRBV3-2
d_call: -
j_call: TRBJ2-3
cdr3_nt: TGTGCCAGCAGCCATCGATTAGGGTCTAGCAGGAAAACTAGCACAGATACGCAGTATTTT
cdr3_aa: CASSHRLGSSRKTSTDTQYF

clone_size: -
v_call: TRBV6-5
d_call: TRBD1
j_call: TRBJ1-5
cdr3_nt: TGTGCCAGCAAAAAAGAGGGACAGATCCATCAGCCCCAGCATTTT
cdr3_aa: CASKKEGQIHQPQHF

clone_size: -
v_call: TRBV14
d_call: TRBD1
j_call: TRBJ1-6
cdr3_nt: TGTGCCAGCAGCACTCAGACAGGGGGCACTTCACCCCTCCACTTT
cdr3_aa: CASSTQTGGTSPLHF

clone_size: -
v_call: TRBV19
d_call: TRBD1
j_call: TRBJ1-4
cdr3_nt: TGTGCCAGTAGTACAGGGGGCAGGAAACTGTTTTTT
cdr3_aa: CASSTGGRKLFF

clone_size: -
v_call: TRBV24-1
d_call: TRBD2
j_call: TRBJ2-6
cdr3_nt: TGTGCCACCAGTATAGCGGGGCCTGGGGCCAACGTCCTGACTTTC
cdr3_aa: CATSIAGPGANVLTF

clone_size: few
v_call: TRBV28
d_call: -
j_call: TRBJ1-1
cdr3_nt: TGTGCCAGCAGCACCCCGGGTGGAGGGAGCACTGAAGCTTTCTTT
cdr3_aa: CASSTPGGGSTEAFF

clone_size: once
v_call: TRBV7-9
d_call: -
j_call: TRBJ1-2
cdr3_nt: TGTGCCAGCAGCTTAGCGCTGAGGGAAAACTATGGCTACACCTTC
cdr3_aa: CASSLALRENYGYTF

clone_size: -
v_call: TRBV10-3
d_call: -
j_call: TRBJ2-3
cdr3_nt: TGTGCCATCAGTGTTGGCGGAGACACAGATACGCAGTATTTT
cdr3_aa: CAISVGGDTDTQYF

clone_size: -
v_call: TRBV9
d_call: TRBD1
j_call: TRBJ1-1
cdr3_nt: TGTGCCAGCAGCACGGGACAGGGGGGAACTGAAGCTTTCTTT
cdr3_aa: CASSTGQGGTEAFF

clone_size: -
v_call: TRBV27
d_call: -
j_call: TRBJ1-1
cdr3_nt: TGTGCCAGCAGTTTAGACAGAGACACTGAAGCTTTCTTT
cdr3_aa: CASSLDRDTEAFF

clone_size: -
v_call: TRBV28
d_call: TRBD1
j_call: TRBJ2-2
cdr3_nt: TGTGCCAGCAGCCTAGAGGGACAGCGTCCCGGGGAGCTGTTTTTT
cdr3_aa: CASSLEGQRPGELFF

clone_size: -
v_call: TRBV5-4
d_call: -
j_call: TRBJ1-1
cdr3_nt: TGTGCCAGCAGCTTGGCCGGCAGGATGAACACTGAAGCTTTCTTT
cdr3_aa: CASSLAGRMNTEAFF

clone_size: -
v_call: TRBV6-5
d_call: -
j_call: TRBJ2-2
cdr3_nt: TGTGCCAGCGAAGGGCGGGGCACCGGGGAGCTGTTTTTT
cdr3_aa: CASEGRGTGELFF

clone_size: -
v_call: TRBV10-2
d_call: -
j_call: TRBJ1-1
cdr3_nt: TGCGCCAGCAGTGAGACAATTAACACTGAAGCTTTCTTT
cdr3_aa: CASSETINTEAFF

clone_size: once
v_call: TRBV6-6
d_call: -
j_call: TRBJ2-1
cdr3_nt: TGTGCCAGCGGGGCAACTGACAATGAGCAGTTCTTC
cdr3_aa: CASGATDNEQFF

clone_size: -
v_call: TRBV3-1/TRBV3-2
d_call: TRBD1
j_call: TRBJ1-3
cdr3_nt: TGTGCCAGCAGCCAAGGGGGACAGACTGGAAACACCATATATTTT
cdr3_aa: CASSQGGQTGNTIYF

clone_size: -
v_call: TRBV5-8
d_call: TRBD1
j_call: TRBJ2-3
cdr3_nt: TGTGCCAGCAGCACCGGGACAGGCAAAGATACGCAGTATTTT
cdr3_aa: CASSTGTGKDTQYF

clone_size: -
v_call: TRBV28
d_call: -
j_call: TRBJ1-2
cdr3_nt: TGTGCCAGCAGTTTTCCAGGAAGGTATGGCTACACCTTC
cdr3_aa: CASSFPGRYGYTF

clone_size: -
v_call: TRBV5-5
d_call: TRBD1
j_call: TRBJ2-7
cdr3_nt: TGTGCCAGCAGCTTGAGGGGACAGAGCTCCTACGAGCAGTACTTC
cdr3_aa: CASSLRGQSSYEQYF

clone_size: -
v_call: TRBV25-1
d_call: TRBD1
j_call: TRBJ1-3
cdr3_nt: TGTGCCAGCAGCCAGGGGGCGCGGGGAACAAACACCATATATTTT
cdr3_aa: CASSQGARGTNTIYF

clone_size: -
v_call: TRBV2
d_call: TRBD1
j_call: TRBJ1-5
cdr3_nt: TGTGCCAGCAGTGAAAGGGACAGGGGTCCCCAGCCCCAGCATTTT
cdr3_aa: CASSERDRGPQPQHF

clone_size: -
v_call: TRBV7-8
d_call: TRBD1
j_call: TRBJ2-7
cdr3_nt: TGTGCCAGCAGCCCCGGACAGGGGTTCGAGCAGTACTTC
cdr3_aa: CASSPGQGFEQYF

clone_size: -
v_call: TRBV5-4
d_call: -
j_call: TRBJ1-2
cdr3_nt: TGTGCCAGCAGCCACAGGGTAAACTATGGCTACACCTTC
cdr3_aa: CASSHRVNYGYTF

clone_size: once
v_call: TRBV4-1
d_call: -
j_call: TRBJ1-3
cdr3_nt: TGCGCCAGCAGCCAAGGGCCAACCAGGGTCTCTGGAAACACCATATATTTT
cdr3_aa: CASSQGPTRVSGNTIYF

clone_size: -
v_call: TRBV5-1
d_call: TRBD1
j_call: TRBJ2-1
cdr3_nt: TGCGCCAGCAGCTTGTGGGCACAGGGGTCCTACAATGAGCAGTTCTTC
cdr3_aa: CASSLWAQGSYNEQFF

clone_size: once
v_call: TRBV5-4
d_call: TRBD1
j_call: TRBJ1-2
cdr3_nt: TGTGCCAGCAGCTTGGTTTCCCCGGGACAGGGGAGAGCCTATGGCTACACCTTC
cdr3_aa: CASSLVSPGQGRAYGYTF

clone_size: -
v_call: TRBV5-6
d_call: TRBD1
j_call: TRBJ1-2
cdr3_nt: TGTGCCAGCAGCGCAGGGGGAGGTGGCTACACCTTC
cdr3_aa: CASSAGGGGYTF

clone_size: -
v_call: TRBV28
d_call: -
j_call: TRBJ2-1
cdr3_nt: TGTGCCAGCGACTCCTCCTACAATGAGCAGTTCTTC
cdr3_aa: CASDSSYNEQFF

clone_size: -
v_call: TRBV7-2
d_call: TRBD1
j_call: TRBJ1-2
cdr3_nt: TGTGCCAGCAGCTCCCGACAGGGAAACTATGGCTACACCTTC
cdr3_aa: CASSSRQGNYGYTF

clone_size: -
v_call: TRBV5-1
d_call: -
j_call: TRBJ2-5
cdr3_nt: TGCGCCAGCAGCTTGTTGGGGCGGGAGACCCAGTACTTC
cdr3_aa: CASSLLGRETQYF

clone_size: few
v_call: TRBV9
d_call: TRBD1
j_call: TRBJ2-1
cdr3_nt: TGTGCCAGCAGCACCCGGACAGGCGATAATGAGCAGTTCTTC
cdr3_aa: CASSTRTGDNEQFF

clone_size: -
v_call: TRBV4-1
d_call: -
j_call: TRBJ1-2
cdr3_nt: TGCGCCAGCAGCCAGGATCCAGGGGATGGCTACACCTTC
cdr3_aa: CASSQDPGDGYTF

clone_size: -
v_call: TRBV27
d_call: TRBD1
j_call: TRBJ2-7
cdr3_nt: TGTGCCAGCAGCCTCGGGACAGGGGGCTCCTACGAGCAGTACTTC
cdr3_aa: CASSLGTGGSYEQYF

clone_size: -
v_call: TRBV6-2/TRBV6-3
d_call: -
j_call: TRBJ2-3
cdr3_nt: TGTGCCAGCAGTTACAGAGATTTCACAGATACGCAGTATTTT
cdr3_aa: CASSYRDFTDTQYF

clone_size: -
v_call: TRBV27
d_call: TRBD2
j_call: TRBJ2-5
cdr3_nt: TGTGCCAGCAGACGACTAGCCTTGGAGACCCAGTACTTC
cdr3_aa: CASRRLALETQYF

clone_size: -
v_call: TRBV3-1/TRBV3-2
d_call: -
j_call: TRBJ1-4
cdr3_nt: TGTGCCAGCAGCCAAGAGGGGGGTGCTAATGAAAAACTGTTTTTT
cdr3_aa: CASSQEGGANEKLFF